This is a list of T cell receptor beta chains from one sample in a study of PD-1 blockade in classical Hodgkin lymphoma. Measured with immunoSEQ multiplex PCR; TCRdb has only the in-frame clones, and not every one. The table includes about 36,000 clones, 85% to 90% detected once. The specimen sequenced was CD4+ T cells from blood. Every receptor here comes from a human donor with classical Hodgkin lymphoma. The CDR3 runs from the conserved cysteine through the conserved F or W. The order of the fields is J gene, D gene, clone size, V gene, CDR3 DNA, CDR3 protein. D genes are given only for firm matches. Only some rows state a clone size, as once, few, many or a class for expanded clones.

j_call: TRBJ1-1
d_call: -
clone_size: -
v_call: TRBV7-9
cdr3_nt: TGTGCCAGCAGCGATCGGACAGCCCACACTGAAGCTTTCTTT
cdr3_aa: CASSDRTAHTEAFF

j_call: TRBJ1-5
d_call: -
clone_size: few
v_call: TRBV6-1
cdr3_nt: TGTGCCAGCAGGCGGACGAACAATCAGCCCCAGCATTTT
cdr3_aa: CASRRTNNQPQHF

j_call: TRBJ2-7
d_call: -
clone_size: -
v_call: TRBV7-2
cdr3_nt: TGTGCCAGCAGCTCGACCCGTTACGAGCAGTACTTC
cdr3_aa: CASSSTRYEQYF

j_call: TRBJ2-5
d_call: -
clone_size: -
v_call: TRBV7-2
cdr3_nt: TGTGCCAGCAGCTTAGGCTCGTTGATCCGCGAGACCCAGTACTTC
cdr3_aa: CASSLGSLIRETQYF

j_call: TRBJ1-2
d_call: -
clone_size: -
v_call: TRBV2
cdr3_nt: TGTGCCAGCAGTGTGGACCTGGTCAATGACTACACCTTC
cdr3_aa: CASSVDLVNDYTF

j_call: TRBJ2-4
d_call: -
clone_size: -
v_call: TRBV9
cdr3_nt: TGTGCCAGCAGCGTAGGATATTGGGGCGCTCAAAACATTCAGTACTTC
cdr3_aa: CASSVGYWGAQNIQYF

j_call: TRBJ1-2
d_call: -
clone_size: -
v_call: TRBV9
cdr3_nt: TGTGCCAGCAGCCCCACAGGGAACTATGGCTACACCTTC
cdr3_aa: CASSPTGNYGYTF

j_call: TRBJ1-1
d_call: -
clone_size: few
v_call: TRBV18
cdr3_nt: TGTGCCAGCTCACCAACGACAGCGAACACTGAAGCTTTCTTT
cdr3_aa: CASSPTTANTEAFF

j_call: TRBJ1-2
d_call: -
clone_size: -
v_call: TRBV19
cdr3_nt: TGTGCCAGTAGTCTGTGGGGCACCTCATATGGCTACACCTTC
cdr3_aa: CASSLWGTSYGYTF

j_call: TRBJ1-5
d_call: -
clone_size: -
v_call: TRBV7-9
cdr3_nt: TGTGCCAGTGAAGGACGAGCAGGGCAGCCCCAGCATTTT
cdr3_aa: CASEGRAGQPQHF

j_call: TRBJ1-1
d_call: -
clone_size: -
v_call: TRBV5-6
cdr3_nt: TGTGCCAGCAGCCTGGGGCAGCGAAACACTGAAGCTTTCTTT
cdr3_aa: CASSLGQRNTEAFF

j_call: TRBJ2-3
d_call: -
clone_size: -
v_call: TRBV29-1
cdr3_nt: TGCAGTGCTGGGAGCACAGATACGCAGTATTTT
cdr3_aa: CSAGSTDTQYF

j_call: TRBJ2-7
d_call: -
clone_size: -
v_call: TRBV6-6
cdr3_nt: TGTGCCAGCAGTTACTTGGCAAGCTCCTACGAGCAGTACTTC
cdr3_aa: CASSYLASSYEQYF

j_call: TRBJ1-5
d_call: -
clone_size: -
v_call: TRBV27
cdr3_nt: TGTGCCAGCAGTTTACAGGATAATCAGCCCCAGCATTTT
cdr3_aa: CASSLQDNQPQHF

j_call: TRBJ1-1
d_call: -
clone_size: -
v_call: TRBV19
cdr3_nt: TGTGCCAGTAGTGACCCCGGGACTGAAGCTTTCTTT
cdr3_aa: CASSDPGTEAFF

j_call: TRBJ1-1
d_call: -
clone_size: few
v_call: TRBV5-1
cdr3_nt: TGCGCCAGCAGCGCGGATGCTTCGTACACTGAAGCTTTCTTT
cdr3_aa: CASSADASYTEAFF

j_call: TRBJ2-7
d_call: -
clone_size: -
v_call: TRBV6-5
cdr3_nt: TGTGCCAGCAGCCTGGGGGGAATGACGTACGAGCAGTACTTC
cdr3_aa: CASSLGGMTYEQYF

j_call: TRBJ1-1
d_call: TRBD1
clone_size: -
v_call: TRBV25-1
cdr3_nt: TGTGCCAGCAGGCTACAGGGGACGAACACTGAAGCTTTCTTT
cdr3_aa: CASRLQGTNTEAFF

j_call: TRBJ1-1
d_call: -
clone_size: -
v_call: TRBV28
cdr3_nt: TGTGCCAGCAGTTCCCCCCACGGACTGATGAACACTGAAGCTTTCTTT
cdr3_aa: CASSSPHGLMNTEAFF

j_call: TRBJ2-1
d_call: -
clone_size: -
v_call: TRBV29-1
cdr3_nt: TGCAGCGTTGAGGTGGTTGCGGTAGGAGGTGAGCAGTTCTTC
cdr3_aa: CSVEVVAVGGEQFF

j_call: TRBJ2-7
d_call: -
clone_size: once
v_call: TRBV28
cdr3_nt: TGTGCCAGCAGTTTACCCGGGGACGGAAGCTCCTACGAGCAGTACTTC
cdr3_aa: CASSLPGDGSSYEQYF

j_call: TRBJ1-1
d_call: -
clone_size: few
v_call: TRBV4-2
cdr3_nt: TGTGCCAGCAGCCAAGAGGCCCGAGGGAACACTGAAGCTTTCTTT
cdr3_aa: CASSQEARGNTEAFF

j_call: TRBJ2-2
d_call: TRBD1
clone_size: -
v_call: TRBV5-1
cdr3_nt: TGCGCCAGCACCCTCGACAGGGCCCCCGGGGAGCTGTTTTTT
cdr3_aa: CASTLDRAPGELFF

j_call: TRBJ1-5
d_call: -
clone_size: -
v_call: TRBV19
cdr3_nt: TGTGCCAGCAGCCCCTTGGGGCAGCCCCAGCATTTT
cdr3_aa: CASSPLGQPQHF

j_call: TRBJ2-2
d_call: TRBD1
clone_size: -
v_call: TRBV15
cdr3_nt: TGTGCCACCAGCAGAAATCGCTCCGGGACAGAGGCCGGGGAGCTGTTTTTT
cdr3_aa: CATSRNRSGTEAGELFF

j_call: TRBJ1-4
d_call: -
clone_size: -
v_call: TRBV4-1
cdr3_nt: TGCGCCAGCAGCCATTCCCTTGGGGGGGGTAATTATGAAAAACTGTTTTTT
cdr3_aa: CASSHSLGGGNYEKLFF

j_call: TRBJ2-3
d_call: -
clone_size: -
v_call: TRBV7-8
cdr3_nt: TGTGCCAGCAGCTCTGGACCGACTATCACAGATACGCAGTATTTT
cdr3_aa: CASSSGPTITDTQYF

j_call: TRBJ1-1
d_call: TRBD1
clone_size: -
v_call: TRBV2
cdr3_nt: TGTGCCAGCAGCTTAAACGGACAGGGGGAAGCTTTCTTT
cdr3_aa: CASSLNGQGEAFF

j_call: TRBJ2-1
d_call: -
clone_size: -
v_call: TRBV30
cdr3_nt: TGTGCCTGGAGTGTTTCACCGCTCTACAATGAGCAGTTCTTC
cdr3_aa: CAWSVSPLYNEQFF

j_call: TRBJ1-6
d_call: -
clone_size: -
v_call: TRBV7-2
cdr3_nt: TGTGCCAGCAGTATAGTGCGGAGCTCCTATAATTCACCCCTCCACTTT
cdr3_aa: CASSIVRSSYNSPLHF

j_call: TRBJ2-2
d_call: -
clone_size: once
v_call: TRBV2
cdr3_nt: TGTGCCAGCAGGCCGAGTCAGAACACCGGGGAGCTGTTTTTT
cdr3_aa: CASRPSQNTGELFF

j_call: TRBJ2-6
d_call: -
clone_size: -
v_call: TRBV6-6
cdr3_nt: TGTGCCAGCAGTTCCCGTTCTGGGGCCAACGTCCTGACTTTC
cdr3_aa: CASSSRSGANVLTF

j_call: TRBJ1-2
d_call: TRBD1
clone_size: -
v_call: TRBV2
cdr3_nt: TGTGCCAGCAGTCGACAGGGAGGCTATGGCTACACCTTC
cdr3_aa: CASSRQGGYGYTF

j_call: TRBJ1-4
d_call: TRBD1
clone_size: -
v_call: TRBV6-1
cdr3_nt: TGTGCCAGCAGAAGGACAGGGCCTAATGAAAAACTGTTTTTT
cdr3_aa: CASRRTGPNEKLFF

j_call: TRBJ1-2
d_call: -
clone_size: -
v_call: TRBV6-6
cdr3_nt: TGTGCCAGCAGTTACGGGCCTACCTTCTATGGCTACACCTTC
cdr3_aa: CASSYGPTFYGYTF

j_call: TRBJ1-2
d_call: -
clone_size: -
v_call: TRBV4-3
cdr3_nt: TGCGCCAGCAGCCAAGAAGTAGGAGGTGACTATGGCTACACCTTC
cdr3_aa: CASSQEVGGDYGYTF

j_call: TRBJ2-5
d_call: -
clone_size: -
v_call: TRBV7-8
cdr3_nt: TGTGCCAGCAGCTTAGCAGGGAAGGAGACCCAGTACTTC
cdr3_aa: CASSLAGKETQYF

j_call: TRBJ2-1
d_call: TRBD2
clone_size: -
v_call: TRBV7-2
cdr3_nt: TGTGCCAGCAGCCAGAGGGGAATACGGACTAGCGGCTACAATGAGCAGTTCTTC
cdr3_aa: CASSQRGIRTSGYNEQFF

j_call: TRBJ1-1
d_call: -
clone_size: -
v_call: TRBV7-2
cdr3_nt: TGTGCCAGCAGCTTCTTCGGGAACCCCTCTGAAGCTTTCTTT
cdr3_aa: CASSFFGNPSEAFF

j_call: TRBJ2-2
d_call: -
clone_size: few
v_call: TRBV9
cdr3_nt: TGTGCCAGCAGCGTAGGTGGCGGTACGAACACCGGGGAGCTGTTTTTT
cdr3_aa: CASSVGGGTNTGELFF

j_call: TRBJ2-7
d_call: TRBD2
clone_size: -
v_call: TRBV11-3
cdr3_nt: TGTGCCAGCAGCTCCGGGACTAAACTATCCTACGAGCAGTACTTC
cdr3_aa: CASSSGTKLSYEQYF

j_call: TRBJ1-5
d_call: -
clone_size: few
v_call: TRBV2
cdr3_nt: TGTGCCAGCAGTGAAGCAGGGGCAGTCAATCAGCCCCAGCATTTT
cdr3_aa: CASSEAGAVNQPQHF

j_call: TRBJ2-5
d_call: TRBD2
clone_size: -
v_call: TRBV6-5
cdr3_nt: TGTGCCAGCAGTTCCCGGACTAGCGGCGCGGAGACCCAGTACTTC
cdr3_aa: CASSSRTSGAETQYF

j_call: TRBJ2-2
d_call: TRBD1
clone_size: -
v_call: TRBV11-3
cdr3_nt: TGTGCCAGCAGCTTACGACAGGGTAGCACCGGGGAGCTGTTTTTT
cdr3_aa: CASSLRQGSTGELFF

j_call: TRBJ2-7
d_call: -
clone_size: once
v_call: TRBV30
cdr3_nt: TGTGCCTGGAGTGTACGTCGTGGGGACGAGCAGTACTTC
cdr3_aa: CAWSVRRGDEQYF

j_call: TRBJ2-7
d_call: TRBD1
clone_size: once
v_call: TRBV28
cdr3_nt: TGTGCCAGCAGTCCGTCCGGGACAGGGCCCCGGGAGCAGTACTTC
cdr3_aa: CASSPSGTGPREQYF

j_call: TRBJ1-2
d_call: -
clone_size: -
v_call: TRBV27
cdr3_nt: TGTGCCAGCAGTTTATCGCCCAACGGGCACTATGGCTACACCTTC
cdr3_aa: CASSLSPNGHYGYTF

j_call: TRBJ2-3
d_call: -
clone_size: -
v_call: TRBV29-1
cdr3_nt: TGCAGCGTAATAACCGGGACTCCTCCAACGGATACGCAGTATTTT
cdr3_aa: CSVITGTPPTDTQYF

j_call: TRBJ2-1
d_call: -
clone_size: -
v_call: TRBV19
cdr3_nt: TGTGCCAGTAGTATGCGGGCGGAAAGCAATGAGCAGTTCTTC
cdr3_aa: CASSMRAESNEQFF

j_call: TRBJ2-1
d_call: TRBD2
clone_size: -
v_call: TRBV11-2
cdr3_nt: TGTGCCAGCAGCTCCAGCGGGAGCGGGGAGCAGTTCTTC
cdr3_aa: CASSSSGSGEQFF

j_call: TRBJ2-7
d_call: -
clone_size: -
v_call: TRBV11-2
cdr3_nt: TGTGCCAGCAGCTTAGGACACAGGGTCGGGGAGCAGTACTTC
cdr3_aa: CASSLGHRVGEQYF

j_call: TRBJ2-5
d_call: TRBD1
clone_size: -
v_call: TRBV18
cdr3_nt: TGTGCCAGCTCACCACCCCCCGGGACAGGGTTGGAGACCCAGTACTTC
cdr3_aa: CASSPPPGTGLETQYF

j_call: TRBJ2-2
d_call: TRBD1
clone_size: -
v_call: TRBV5-1
cdr3_nt: TGCGCCAGCAGCCAACGGACAGGGAACACCGGGGAGCTGTTTTTT
cdr3_aa: CASSQRTGNTGELFF

j_call: TRBJ2-3
d_call: -
clone_size: -
v_call: TRBV5-1
cdr3_nt: TGCGCCAGCAGCTTGGCAGCCGGCACAGATACGCAGTATTTT
cdr3_aa: CASSLAAGTDTQYF

j_call: TRBJ1-2
d_call: -
clone_size: -
v_call: TRBV5-4
cdr3_nt: TGTGCCAGCAGCTTCGAGGGGCAGGTTTGGTATGGCTACACCTTC
cdr3_aa: CASSFEGQVWYGYTF

j_call: TRBJ2-3
d_call: -
clone_size: -
v_call: TRBV27
cdr3_nt: TGTGCCAGCAGTCCGAGTTTACAAGCGGGCCTCAGTACGGATACGCAGTATTTT
cdr3_aa: CASSPSLQAGLSTDTQYF

j_call: TRBJ1-5
d_call: -
clone_size: -
v_call: TRBV29-1
cdr3_nt: TGCAGCGTTGCGCGGGACAGCAATCAGCCCCAGCATTTT
cdr3_aa: CSVARDSNQPQHF

j_call: TRBJ1-2
d_call: -
clone_size: few
v_call: TRBV11-2
cdr3_nt: TGTGCCAGCAGGCCAGCACAGGGCCCGGTGGGGGACTATGGCTACACCTTC
cdr3_aa: CASRPAQGPVGDYGYTF

j_call: TRBJ1-4
d_call: TRBD1
clone_size: -
v_call: TRBV10-3
cdr3_nt: TGTGCCATCGGGGGACAGGGTAATGAAAAACTGTTTTTT
cdr3_aa: CAIGGQGNEKLFF